At least ten counts were recorded for the clone carrying this TCR beta chain. The target antigen is unknown. TCRdb re-called the 5' RACE reads with MiXCR, one entry per CDR3 protein. The sample has 34,000 or so distinct CDR3 sequences, 7% to 8% seen once. Trimming stripped 4 bases from V and 2 bases from J, with 15 bases between. The CDR3 loop spans 16 amino acids. Germline CDR1 reads SGHVS; CDR2 reads FQNEAQ. The data originate from a study of T-cell memory formation after mild COVID-19. Study-level results: Contracting clones, day 15 to 85, had balanced CD4/CD8, and later expanders favored CD4+. Most CD4+ clones that shrank were in CM and EM, while CD8+ ones turned up in EMRA.

The gene calls are TRBV7-8 and TRBJ1-5; tentatively, D is TRBD1 (5 bases). The receptor was derived from a young man who had mild COVID-19 (a few samples of this study predate the infection). Cell type and time point are not known. The sample taken for sequencing was PBMCs or a T cell subset sorted from them (not recorded which). The CDR3 spells CASSSHDSGGNQPQHF. The CDR3 region has the DNA TGTGCCAGCAGCTCCCACGACAGCGGGGGCAATCAGCCCCAGCATTTT.